The T cell receptor (beta chain) described here comes from a study of blood T cell repertoires in COVID-19. Study overall: Whether acute or convalescent, the COVID-19 samples came from the United States, Italy and Spain. T cells, B-cell-depleted T cells, or PBMCs supplied cDNA or gDNA.

Original methodology: Using reference gene primer amplification, nucleated cell counts were estimated. Clones were read by immunoSEQ multiplex PCR, and TCRdb kept only the in-frame ones, dropping some. V and J calls and clone size follow that table, whereas D and trimming were derived from the DNA. The sample consists of about 270,000 clones, around nine tenths of them appearing once. The receptor was isolated from a man in his forties who had recovered from COVID-19. The source material was peripheral blood.

This chain's CDR3 is CSASQGDRTEAFF. The CDR3 coding sequence is TGCAGCGCGAGCCAGGGTGATCGCACTGAAGCTTTCTTT. This chain connects TRBV29-1 to TRBJ1-1; D might be TRBD1 (5 bases). The germline CDR1 and CDR2 sequences are SQVTM and ANQGSEA. V lost 7 bases to trimming and J lost 4 bases, with 16 bases between them. The CDR3 is made up of 13 amino acids.